The TCR beta chain under discussion was sequenced for a study of Graves' ophthalmopathy and Graves' hyperthyroidism. RNA transcripts served as template for amplifying TCR beta CDR3 sequences. RT-PCR in the first round used HTBI primers; a second-round multiplex PCR followed. TCRdb called the multiplex PCR reads again in MiXCR, with one record for every CDR3 protein. The sample gives around 600,000 distinct CDR3 sequences, under 50% of which show up once; more than 2.5% is in the top ten. No donor had other autoimmune disease, uncontrolled infection, pregnancy or lactation. This clonotype was recorded a few times. Its antigen is unknown. The CDR3 is 16 amino acids. V gave up 0 bases and J gave up 6 bases, with 12 bases separating them. Study-wide results and limits: Most expanded thyroid clonotypes above 0.001 frequency also appeared in blood. Distinction of ophthalmopathy from stable hyperthyroidism by a 13-signature model reached approximately 90% sensitivity and approximately 81% specificity.

This chain connects TRBV12-3 or TRBV12-4 to TRBJ1-6, with D tentatively TRBD1 (5 bases). The material sequenced was peripheral blood. This sequence originates from an adult man with Graves' ophthalmopathy. In DNA, the CDR3 is TGTGCCAGCAGTTTAGCGTCGGGGACCCCTAATTCACCCCTCCACTTT. Its protein product is CASSLASGTPNSPLHF.